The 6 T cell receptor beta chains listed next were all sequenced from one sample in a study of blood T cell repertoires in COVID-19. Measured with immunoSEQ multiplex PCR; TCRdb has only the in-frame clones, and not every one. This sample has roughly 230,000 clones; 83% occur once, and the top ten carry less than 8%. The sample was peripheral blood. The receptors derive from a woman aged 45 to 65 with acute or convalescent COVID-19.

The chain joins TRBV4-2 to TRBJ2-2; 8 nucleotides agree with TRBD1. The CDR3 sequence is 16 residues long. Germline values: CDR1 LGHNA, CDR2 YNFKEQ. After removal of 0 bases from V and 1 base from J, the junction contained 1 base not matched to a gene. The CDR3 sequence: CASSQDRGRNTGELFF. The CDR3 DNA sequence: TGTGCCAGCAGCCAAGACAGGGGGCGGAACACCGGGGAGCTGTTTTTT.

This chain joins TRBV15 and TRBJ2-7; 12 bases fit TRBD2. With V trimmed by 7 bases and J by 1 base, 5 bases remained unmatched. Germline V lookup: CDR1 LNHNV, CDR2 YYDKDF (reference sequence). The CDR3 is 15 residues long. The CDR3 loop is CATKETSGRSYEQYF. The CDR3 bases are TGTGCCACCAAAGAAACTAGCGGGAGGTCCTACGAGCAGTACTTC.

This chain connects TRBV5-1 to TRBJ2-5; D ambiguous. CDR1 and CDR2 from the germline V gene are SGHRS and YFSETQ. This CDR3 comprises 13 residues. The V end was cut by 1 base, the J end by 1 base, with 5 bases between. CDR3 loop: CASSLPSQETQYF. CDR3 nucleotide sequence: TGCGCCAGCAGCTTGCCCAGCCAAGAGACCCAGTACTTC.

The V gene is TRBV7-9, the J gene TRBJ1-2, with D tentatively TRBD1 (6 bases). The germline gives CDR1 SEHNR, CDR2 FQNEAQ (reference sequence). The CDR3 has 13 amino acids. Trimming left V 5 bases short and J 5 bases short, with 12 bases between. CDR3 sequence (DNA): TGTGCCAGCAGCCTCGACAGGTGGTATGGCTACACCTTC. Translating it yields CASSLDRWYGYTF.

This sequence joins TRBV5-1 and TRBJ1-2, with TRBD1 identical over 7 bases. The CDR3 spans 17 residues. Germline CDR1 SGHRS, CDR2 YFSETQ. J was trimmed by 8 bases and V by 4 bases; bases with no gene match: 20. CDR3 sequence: CASSPQSRQGTVWGYTF. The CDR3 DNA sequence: TGCGCCAGCAGCCCACAATCTCGACAGGGAACCGTCTGGGGCTACACCTTC.

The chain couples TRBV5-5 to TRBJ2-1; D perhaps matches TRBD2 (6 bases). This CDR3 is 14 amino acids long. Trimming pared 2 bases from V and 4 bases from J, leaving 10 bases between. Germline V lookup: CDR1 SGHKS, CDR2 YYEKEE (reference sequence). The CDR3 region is CASSFGSGYNEQFF. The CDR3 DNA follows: TGTGCCAGCAGCTTCGGGAGCGGTTACAATGAGCAGTTCTTC.